The 7 T cell receptor beta chains reported below all come from one sample, sequenced in a study of T cell responses to AZD1222 COVID-19 vaccine. Sequencing was performed with immunoSEQ multiplex PCR; in TCRdb, only in-frame clones are kept and a portion is missing. The sample holds fewer than 120,000 clones, 81% seen once. Sequenced material: peripheral blood, taken on day 0 of AZD1222 vaccination. These TCRs come from an adult in good health.

The chain carries TRBV23-1 and TRBJ2-2, with D maybe TRBD2 (5 bases). TRBV23-1 is marked as an open reading frame, function uncertain. Deletions cut 2 bases from V and 2 bases from J, with 15 bases between. The CDR3 has 17 amino acids. CDR3 nucleotides: TGCGCCAGCAGTCAAGGAGCGCCAGAGGGAAACACCGGGGAGCTGTTTTTT. Protein: CASSQGAPEGNTGELFF.

V and J are TRBV11-2 and TRBJ2-5, with no clear D. Germline CDR1 SGHAT, CDR2 FQNNGV. The V end was cut by 2 bases, the J end by 1 base, with 14 bases between. CDR3 length: 16 amino acids. The CDR3 here is CASSLYPASLQETQYF. DNA of the CDR3: TGTGCCAGCAGCTTATATCCAGCGTCCCTCCAAGAGACCCAGTACTTC.

V and J are TRBV27 and TRBJ2-5; tentatively, D is TRBD2 (7 bases). CDR3 size: 23 residues. Trimming cost V 6 bases and J 1 base, with 39 bases left between them. CDR1 is MNHEY and CDR2 is SMNVEV in the germline V gene (reference sequence). The CDR3 protein is CASRMRGGLLFLRGTPSQETQYF. As DNA, the CDR3 is TGTGCCAGCAGAATGAGGGGGGGACTCCTTTTCTTGCGCGGAACACCGTCCCAAGAGACCCAGTACTTC.

The chain employs TRBV6-5 and TRBJ1-1; 8 bases align to TRBD1. CDR1 is MNHEY, CDR2 SVGAGI, per germline. J lost 6 bases, V lost 7 bases, and 10 bases had no gene match. CDR3 length equals 14 residues. This CDR3 is CASITGGTGSEAFF. In DNA, the CDR3 is TGTGCCAGCATTACCGGGGGGACAGGCTCTGAAGCTTTCTTT.

The chain employs TRBV11-2 and TRBJ1-4; 7 bases are shared with TRBD1. Per the germline V gene, CDR1 is SGHAT and CDR2 is FQNNGV. The CDR3 contains 15 residues. V shed 5 bases, J shed 7 bases, and the junction held 10 bases outside the gene matches. CDR3 sequence reads: CASSGPGQRSEKLFF. The CDR3 DNA reads TGTGCCAGCAGCGGACCGGGACAGCGGAGTGAAAAACTGTTTTTT.

The chain carries TRBV19 and TRBJ1-6; D is undetermined. CDR1 and CDR2 (germline): LNHDA, SQIVND (reference sequence). The V end was cut by 1 base, the J end by 7 bases, with 8 bases between. The CDR3 spans 14 residues. CDR3 DNA sequence: TGTGCCAGTAGTATAGGGGGTGGAAATTCACCCCTCCACTTT. Translated: CASSIGGGNSPLHF.

The CDR3 loop reads CAWTRTGGIMNTEAFF. Here the CDR3 DNA reads TGTGCCTGGACCAGGACAGGGGGTATCATGAACACTGAAGCTTTCTTT. The chain employs TRBV30 and TRBJ1-1; 10 bases fit TRBD1. After removal of 4 bases from V and 0 bases from J, the junction contained 8 bases not matched to a gene. The length of the CDR3 is 16 residues. From germline, CDR1 is GTSNPN and CDR2 SVGIG (reference sequence).